The present T cell receptor beta chain was sequenced within a study of CD4 T cells in relation to SARS-CoV-2 and coronaviruses. Study-wide context: No peptide or an HIV-1 Nef peptide pool served as negative control.

CD4+ T cells from unexposed donors were obtained before the COVID-19 pandemic (2011-2018). CD4+ T cells were isolated from the cells after around 9 days of culture. Cells permitting, SARS-CoV-2 S/N and four cold-coronavirus spikes were tested on unexposed-donor CD4+ T cells. Fresh IL-2 medium replaced half the medium on days 3 and 7. The protocol was immunoSEQ multiplex PCR, while the TCRdb copy is restricted to in-frame clones and leaves out a portion. The sample includes 21,000 or so clones, over 65% of them seen just once. As regards this clone: What it binds is not known.

There are 15 residues in the CDR3. With 1 base removed from V and 0 bases from J, the gap between germline ends came to 10 bases. Germline CDR1 GTSNPN, CDR2 SVGIG (reference sequence). Input material: CD4+ T cells from PBMCs, cultured in vitro. The chain uses TRBV30 and TRBJ1-5, with no clear D. This TCR derives from a human donor in good health. This chain's CDR3 is CAWSGAGYSNQPQHF. The CDR3 region has the DNA TGTGCCTGGAGTGGAGCAGGATATAGCAATCAGCCCCAGCATTTT.